The 14 T cell receptor beta chains presented below share a single source sample, sequenced in a study of Graves' ophthalmopathy and Graves' hyperthyroidism. RNA transcripts were the template, and TCR beta CDR3 regions were amplified from them. Second-round multiplex PCR followed a first-round RT-PCR using HTBI primers. TCRdb re-derived calls from the multiplex PCR reads in MiXCR, one entry per CDR3 protein. This sample has almost 750,000 distinct CDR3 sequences; roughly 41% occur once, and the top ten carry 44%. Source material: peripheral blood. The receptors shown here come from an adult man with Graves' ophthalmopathy.

This sequence joins TRBV9 and TRBJ2-7; tentatively, D is TRBD1 (6 bases). Per the germline V gene, CDR1 is SGDLS and CDR2 is YYNGEE. V lost 7 bases to trimming and J lost 12 bases, with 26 bases between them. There are 14 residues in the CDR3. The CDR3 nucleotides read TGTGCCAGCTCACCAAACGCACAGGGACCGGATCGGTACTTC. Translating it yields CASSPNAQGPDRYF.

This chain connects TRBV10-3 to TRBJ1-1, with D possibly TRBD1 on 5 matching bases. CDR3 length: 16 residues. V lost 3 bases to trimming and J lost 1 base, with 15 bases between them. Per germline, CDR1 ENHRY and CDR2 SYGVKD. CDR3 nucleotides: TGTGCCATCAGTGAAGGCGGGGGGGTCGGGAACACTGAAGCTTTCTTT. Translating gives CAISEGGGVGNTEAFF.

This clonotype came up many times. The chain recombines TRBV10-3 with TRBJ1-2; no reliable D call. This CDR3 comprises 14 residues. The V gene's germline CDR1 is ENHRY and CDR2 SYGVKD. The ends were cut back, 4 bases at V and 4 bases at J, with 13 bases in the middle. This CDR3 reads CAISVLGSGYGYTF. The CDR3 coding sequence is TGTGCCATCAGTGTATTGGGGTCTGGCTATGGCTACACCTTC.

Remarks on this clonotype: A read error is possible here, since a much larger clone lies one base away. The gene calls are TRBV25-1 and TRBJ1-4; unclear D gene. The germline V gene has CDR1 MGHDK and CDR2 SYGVNS. There are 15 residues in the CDR3. CDR3 protein: CASRARISTNEKPFF. Here the CDR3 DNA reads TGTGCCAGCAGGGCCAGGATATCAACTAATGAAAAACCGTTTTTT. The variable domain in full, completed from reference TRBV25-1 and TRBJ1-4, reads EADIYQTPRYLVIGTGKKITLECSQTMGHDKMYWYQQDPGMELHLIHYSYGVNSTEKGDLSSESTVSRIRTEHFPLTLESARPSHTSQYLCASRARISTNEKPFFGSGTQLSVL.

A remark on this clonotype: The junction departs from the called germline gene at one end, perhaps through a read error. The V gene is TRBV7-2, the J gene TRBJ1-6; 10 bases line up with TRBD1. Germline CDR1 and CDR2: SGHTA and FQGNSA. CDR3 length: 16 amino acids. The chain's CDR3 is CASSHEGTGDYSPLHF. CDR3 coding DNA: TGCGCCAGCAGCCATGAAGGGACAGGGGATTATTCACCCCTCCACTTT.

The sample holds many counts of this clonotype. The genes are TRBV12-3 or TRBV12-4 and TRBJ1-6, with a tentative D call TRBD1 (6 bases). V dropped 6 bases and J dropped 6 bases, with 12 bases sitting between them. This CDR3 is 14 amino acids long. The CDR3 sequence is CASSLGGSNSPLHF. The CDR3 region has the DNA TGTGCCAGCAGCCTGGGGGGCAGTAATTCACCCCTCCACTTT.

This clonotype has just a few counts. The chain has TRBV19 and TRBJ1-3, with unresolved D. Per germline, CDR1 LNHDA and CDR2 SQIVND (reference sequence). Trimming pared 3 bases from V and 0 bases from J, leaving 12 bases between. The CDR3 is 16 residues long. The CDR3 DNA sequence: TGTGCCAGTAGTATCGGAATGGGCTACTCTGGAAACACCATATATTTT. Its protein product is CASSIGMGYSGNTIYF. Filled out from reference TRBV19 and TRBJ1-3, the complete variable domain reads DGGITQSPKYLFRKEGQNVTLSCEQNLNHDAMYWYRQDPGQGLRLIYYSQIVNDFQKGDIAEGYSVSREKKESFPLTVTSAQKNPTAFYLCASSIGMGYSGNTIYFGEGSWLTVV.

A remark on this clonotype: Just one base apart from a much larger clone, this may be a read error. The rearrangement links TRBV29-1 to TRBJ2-7; TRBD1 matches 10 bases. The CDR3 is 12 residues long. CDR1 is SQVTM, CDR2 ANQGSEA, per germline. The CDR3 region has the DNA TGCAGCGTTCCAGGGACAGGGGACGAGCAGCACTTC. It codes for CSVPGTGDEQHF.

This clonotype occurred once. The V and J genes are TRBV10-3 and TRBJ2-5; TRBD1 matches 8 bases. In germline, CDR1 is ENHRY, CDR2 SYGVKD. The V gene end was trimmed by 4 bases and the J gene end by 9 bases; junction bases not matched to a gene: 10. CDR3 length: 14 residues. CDR3 sequence (DNA): TGTGCCATCAGTGGGGACAGGATCGGTCAGCCCCAGTACTTC. Translating gives CAISGDRIGQPQYF.

This clonotype was found a few times. This rearrangement joins TRBV5-1 to TRBJ2-7; no definite D call. Trimming stripped 5 bases from V and 0 bases from J, with 9 bases between. This CDR3 has 13 residues. Germline V gene lookup returns CDR1 SGHRS and CDR2 YFSETQ. The CDR3: CASREDNSYEQYF. The DNA for the CDR3 is TGCGCCAGCAGGGAAGACAACTCCTACGAGCAGTACTTC.

This chain joins TRBV12-3 or TRBV12-4 and TRBJ1-2; 7 bases agree with TRBD1. The CDR3 is 11 amino acids. J lost 7 bases, V lost 6 bases, and 2 bases had no gene match. As DNA, the CDR3 is TGTGCCAGCAGCACAGGGGTTGGCTACACCTTC. Protein: CASSTGVGYTF.

The rearrangement uses TRBV9 and TRBJ1-1, with 9 bases that match TRBD1. V gave up 6 bases and J gave up 4 bases; unmatched junction bases: 7. The CDR3 length is 14 residues. Per the germline V gene, CDR1 is SGDLS and CDR2 is YYNGEE. CDR3 sequence reads: CASKRTGGGTEAFF. For the CDR3, the DNA is TGTGCCAGCAAACGAACAGGGGGCGGCACTGAAGCTTTCTTT.

This clonotype occurred a few times. This sequence joins TRBV5-5 and TRBJ1-2, with D possibly being TRBD1 (5 bases). The V end was cut by 0 bases, the J end by 0 bases, with 9 bases between. From germline, CDR1 is SGHKS and CDR2 YYEKEE (reference sequence). This CDR3 has 15 residues. This chain's CDR3 is CASSLVGGANYGYTF. DNA of the CDR3: TGTGCCAGCAGCTTGGTCGGGGGAGCTAACTATGGCTACACCTTC.

This clonotype was seen repeatedly, ten times or more. This chain joins TRBV7-2 and TRBJ1-2, with D possibly matching TRBD1 (5 bases). With 2 bases removed from V and 3 bases from J, the gap between germline ends came to 13 bases. CDR3 length: 15 residues. The germline CDR1 and CDR2 sequences are SGHTA and FQGNSA. CDR3 coding DNA: TGTGCCAGCAGCTTACAAACCGGGACTGACTATGGCTACACCTTC. It codes for CASSLQTGTDYGYTF.